This is a list of T cell receptor beta chains from one sample in a study of T-cell reconstitution after alpha-beta-depleted transplantation in children. TCRdb re-analysed the PCR reads in MiXCR, keeping a single row per CDR3 protein. The sample holds fewer than 1 million distinct CDR3 sequences, under 20% seen once. Sequenced here: PBMCs, mostly from graft donor cells, sampled 360 days after TCRalphabeta/CD19-depleted stem cell transplant. The receptors come from a male patient between 10 and 17 years old who had a stem cell transplant for acute lymphoblastic leukemia, so the T cells may come from the graft donor. Both conserved end residues are part of each CDR3. The order of the fields is clone size, V gene, J gene, D gene, CDR3 protein, CDR3 DNA. A D gene is named only where the DNA matches it firmly. Clone size, where shown, is once, few, many, or a class for clones that have expanded.

NA	TRBV18	TRBJ2-5	NA	CASSHYTETQYF	TGTGCCAGCTCTCATTATACGGAGACCCAGTACTTC
NA	TRBV12-3/TRBV12-4	TRBJ2-1	NA	CASRHSGNYNEQFF	TGTGCCAGCAGACACAGCGGAAACTACAATGAGCAGTTCTTC
NA	TRBV5-1	TRBJ1-2	TRBD1	CASSSPGQGHYGYTF	TGCGCCAGCAGCTCGCCGGGACAGGGGCACTATGGCTACACCTTC
NA	TRBV18	TRBJ2-1	NA	CASSPDSSLRSINEQFF	TGTGCCAGCTCACCGGACTCTTCACTCCGTTCCATCAATGAGCAGTTCTTC
NA	TRBV5-1	TRBJ1-1	NA	CASSLVSRGVGTEAFF	TGCGCCAGCAGCTTGGTGAGCAGGGGTGTCGGCACTGAAGCTTTCTTT
few	TRBV10-3	TRBJ2-7	TRBD1	CAISPDRGSHEQYF	TGTGCCATCAGTCCGGACAGGGGGAGTCACGAGCAGTACTTC
many	TRBV18	TRBJ1-3	TRBD1	CASSRTGETGNTIYF	TGTGCCAGCTCACGTACAGGGGAGACGGGAAACACCATATATTTT
few	TRBV20-1	TRBJ1-2	TRBD1	CSAPDRTYGYTF	TGCAGTGCCCCGGACAGGACATATGGCTACACCTTC
once	TRBV27	TRBJ2-6	TRBD1	CAFWGQGASGANVLTF	TGTGCCTTCTGGGGGCAGGGGGCCTCTGGGGCCAACGTCCTGACTTTC
NA	TRBV20-1	TRBJ2-7	TRBD2	CSARASGTSGRRVYEQYF	TGCAGTGCTAGAGCCTCTGGGACTAGCGGGAGGAGGGTCTACGAGCAGTACTTC
few	TRBV9	TRBJ2-1	NA	CASSATSPKAYNEQFF	TGTGCCAGCAGCGCAACTAGCCCTAAGGCCTACAATGAGCAGTTCTTC
few	TRBV5-6	TRBJ2-2	TRBD1	CASSLEGQIANTGELFF	TGTGCCAGCAGCTTGGAGGGACAGATAGCGAACACCGGGGAGCTGTTTTTT
NA	TRBV20-1	TRBJ1-2	NA	CSAGSGERDYGYTF	TGCAGTGCTGGATCAGGGGAGCGGGACTATGGCTACACCTTC
NA	TRBV27	TRBJ2-3	NA	CASGTKLAPDTQYF	TGTGCCAGCGGCACAAAGCTAGCGCCAGATACGCAGTATTTT